The following is a T cell receptor (beta chain) sequence with its context. The entry originates in a study of T cell changes during pregnancy in multiple sclerosis. V shed 6 bases and J shed 4 bases, with 8 bases lying between them. The CDR3 loop spans 11 amino acids. Germline assignment: CDR1 DFQATT and CDR2 SNEGSKA (reference sequence). The method was immunoSEQ multiplex PCR; TCRdb's version includes in-frame clones alone and lacks a portion of them. In the table there are about 31,000 clones, about nine tenths of which are singletons. The rearrangement joins TRBV20-1 to TRBJ2-3; TRBD2 is a possible D gene (5 bases). This material consisted of CD8+ T cells from peripheral blood mononuclear cells, taken in the second trimester of pregnancy. The clonotype comes from a female donor with multiple sclerosis, enrolled in a pregnancy study. CDR3 loop: CSARRPDTQYF. CDR3 sequence (DNA): TGCAGTGCCCGGAGGCCAGATACGCAGTATTTT.